This T cell receptor (beta chain) was sequenced in a study of blood T cell repertoires in COVID-19. Looking at the study overall: Specimens from acute and convalescent COVID-19 originated in the United States, Italy and Spain. Nucleic acid was either cDNA or gDNA, and it came from T cells, B-cell-depleted T cells, or PBMCs.

Authors' analysis steps: Scientists estimated how many nucleated cells there were by amplifying reference gene primers. Profiled with immunoSEQ multiplex PCR; TCRdb holds only in-frame clones, not every one. V and J calls and clone size come straight from that table; D and trimming were deduced from the DNA. The repertoire includes over 85,000 clones, approximately 86% of them detected once, and over 15% sits in the top ten. Trimming shortened V by 3 bases and J by 9 bases, and 27 bases separated the two germline ends. CDR3 size: 18 residues. Germline values: CDR1 MDHEN, CDR2 SYDVKM. What was sequenced was peripheral blood. The source is a woman aged 80 or over with acute or convalescent COVID-19. The gene calls are TRBV28 and TRBJ2-1, with D maybe TRBD2 (5 bases). Written as DNA, the CDR3 is TGTGCCAGCAGTTTTTCCGCCCAGAGACGGAAAATAGGGAGTGAGCAGTTCTTC. It yields the protein CASSFSAQRRKIGSEQFF.